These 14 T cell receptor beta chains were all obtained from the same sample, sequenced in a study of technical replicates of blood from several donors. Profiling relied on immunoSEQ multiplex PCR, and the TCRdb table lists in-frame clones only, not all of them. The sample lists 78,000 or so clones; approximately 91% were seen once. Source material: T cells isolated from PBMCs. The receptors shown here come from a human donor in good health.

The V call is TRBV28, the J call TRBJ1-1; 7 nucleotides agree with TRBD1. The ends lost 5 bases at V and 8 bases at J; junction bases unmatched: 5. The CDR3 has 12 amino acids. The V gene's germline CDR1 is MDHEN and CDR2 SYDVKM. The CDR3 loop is CASSGTELEAFF. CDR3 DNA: TGTGCCAGCAGTGGGACAGAACTCGAAGCTTTCTTT. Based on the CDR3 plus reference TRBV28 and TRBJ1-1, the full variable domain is DVKVTQSSRYLVKRTGEKVFLECVQDMDHENMFWYRQDPGLGLRLIYFSYDVKMKEKGDIPEGYSVSREKKERFSLILESASTNQTSMYLCASSGTELEAFFGQGTRLTVV.

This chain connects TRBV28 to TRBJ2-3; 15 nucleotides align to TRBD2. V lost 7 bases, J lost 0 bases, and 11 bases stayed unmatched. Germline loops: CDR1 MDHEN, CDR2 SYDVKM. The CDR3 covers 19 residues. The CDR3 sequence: CASNPGLAGGTYSTDTQYF. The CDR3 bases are TGTGCCAGCAACCCCGGACTAGCGGGAGGGACGTACAGCACAGATACGCAGTATTTT. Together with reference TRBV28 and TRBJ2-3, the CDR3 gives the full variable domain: DVKVTQSSRYLVKRTGEKVFLECVQDMDHENMFWYRQDPGLGLRLIYFSYDVKMKEKGDIPEGYSVSREKKERFSLILESASTNQTSMYLCASNPGLAGGTYSTDTQYFGPGTRLTVL.

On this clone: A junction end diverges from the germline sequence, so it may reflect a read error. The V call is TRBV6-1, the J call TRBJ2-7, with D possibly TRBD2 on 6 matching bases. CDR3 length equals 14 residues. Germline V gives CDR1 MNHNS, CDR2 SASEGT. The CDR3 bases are TGTGCCAGCACTGAACCCGGGAGCTCCTACGAGCAGTACTTC. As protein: CASTEPGSSYEQYF.

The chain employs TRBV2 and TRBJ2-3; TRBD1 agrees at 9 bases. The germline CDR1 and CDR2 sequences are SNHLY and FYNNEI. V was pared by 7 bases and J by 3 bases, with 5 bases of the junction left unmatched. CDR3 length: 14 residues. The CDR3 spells CASITGGQTDTQYF. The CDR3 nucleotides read TGTGCCAGCATAACAGGGGGCCAGACAGATACGCAGTATTTT.

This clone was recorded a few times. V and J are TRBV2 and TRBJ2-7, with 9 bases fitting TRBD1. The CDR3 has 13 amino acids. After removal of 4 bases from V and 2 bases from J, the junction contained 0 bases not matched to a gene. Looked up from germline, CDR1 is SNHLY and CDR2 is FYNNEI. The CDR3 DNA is TGTGCCAGCAGTGGACAGGGGGCCTACGAGCAGTACTTC. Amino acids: CASSGQGAYEQYF.

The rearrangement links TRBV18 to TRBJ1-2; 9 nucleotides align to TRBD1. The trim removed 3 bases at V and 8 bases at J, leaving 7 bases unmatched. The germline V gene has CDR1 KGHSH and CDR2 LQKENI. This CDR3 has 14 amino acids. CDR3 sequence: CASSPLQGASGYTF. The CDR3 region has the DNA TGTGCCAGCTCACCTCTACAGGGGGCTAGCGGCTACACCTTC.

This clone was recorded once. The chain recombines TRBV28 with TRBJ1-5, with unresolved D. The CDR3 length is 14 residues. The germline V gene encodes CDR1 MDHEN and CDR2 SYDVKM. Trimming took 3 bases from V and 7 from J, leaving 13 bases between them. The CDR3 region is CASSFWQRGQPQHF. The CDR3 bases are TGTGCCAGCAGTTTCTGGCAGAGAGGCCAGCCCCAGCATTTT.

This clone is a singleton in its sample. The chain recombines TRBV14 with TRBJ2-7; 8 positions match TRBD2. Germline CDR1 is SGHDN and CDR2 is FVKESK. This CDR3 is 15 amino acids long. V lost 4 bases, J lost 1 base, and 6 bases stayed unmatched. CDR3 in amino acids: CASSLSSGSSYEQYF. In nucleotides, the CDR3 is TGTGCCAGCAGCCTCTCTAGCGGGTCTTCCTACGAGCAGTACTTC.

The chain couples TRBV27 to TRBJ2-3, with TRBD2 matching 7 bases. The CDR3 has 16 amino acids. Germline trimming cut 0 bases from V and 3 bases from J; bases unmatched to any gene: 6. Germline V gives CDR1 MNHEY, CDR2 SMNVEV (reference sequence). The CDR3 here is CASSLSLAGATDTQYF. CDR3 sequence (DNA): TGTGCCAGCAGTTTATCTCTCGCGGGAGCAACAGATACGCAGTATTTT.

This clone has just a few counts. The CDR3 spells CASSLRGGSREQYF. For the CDR3, the DNA is TGTGCCAGCAGCTTAAGGGGGGGGTCCCGCGAGCAGTACTTC. The chain links TRBV7-9 to TRBJ2-7; weak D call: TRBD2 (7 bases). This CDR3 has 14 residues. Germline V lookup: CDR1 SEHNR, CDR2 FQNEAQ (reference sequence). The V end lost 2 bases, the J end lost 6 bases, and 14 bases lay between the germline ends.

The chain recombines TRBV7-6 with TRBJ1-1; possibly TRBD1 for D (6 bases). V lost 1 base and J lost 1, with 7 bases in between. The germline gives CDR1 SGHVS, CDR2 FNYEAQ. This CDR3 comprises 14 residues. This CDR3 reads CASSLGRGNTEAFF. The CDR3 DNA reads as TGTGCCAGCAGCTTAGGCAGGGGGAACACTGAAGCTTTCTTT.

The CDR3 loop is CASSMGPNGYTF. CDR3 nucleotide sequence: TGTGCCAGTAGTATGGGGCCCAATGGCTACACCTTC. The chain carries TRBV19 and TRBJ1-2, with D tentatively TRBD1 (5 bases). Germline assignment: CDR1 LNHDA and CDR2 SQIVND (reference sequence). The length of the CDR3 is 12 residues. The V gene lost 3 bases and the J gene lost 6 bases, with 8 bases spanning the gap.

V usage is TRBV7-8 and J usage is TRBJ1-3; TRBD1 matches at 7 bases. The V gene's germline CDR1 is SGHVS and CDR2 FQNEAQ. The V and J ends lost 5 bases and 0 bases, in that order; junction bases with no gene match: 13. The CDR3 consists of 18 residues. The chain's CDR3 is CASSPWGGQAFSGNTIYF. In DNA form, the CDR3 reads TGTGCCAGCAGCCCATGGGGTGGACAGGCCTTCTCTGGAAACACCATATATTTT.

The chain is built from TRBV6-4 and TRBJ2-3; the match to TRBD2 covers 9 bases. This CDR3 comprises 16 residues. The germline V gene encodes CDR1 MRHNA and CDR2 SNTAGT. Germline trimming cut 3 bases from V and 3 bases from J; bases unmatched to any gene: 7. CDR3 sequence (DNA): TGTGCCAGCAGTGAAATAGCGGGAGTCAGGACAGATACGCAGTATTTT. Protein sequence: CASSEIAGVRTDTQYF.